This T cell receptor beta chain was documented in a study of blood T cell repertoires in COVID-19. Background on the study: The United States, Italy and Spain supplied acute and convalescent COVID-19 samples.

There are 15 residues in the CDR3. Looked up from germline, CDR1 is SGHTA and CDR2 is FQGNSA. V was cut by 5 bases and J by 3 bases, with 13 bases left in between. In the original processing: Reference gene primer amplification in the assay estimated nucleated cell counts. The repertoire was sequenced with immunoSEQ multiplex PCR; TCRdb's copy has only in-frame clones and lacks some. The V and J calls and clone size were taken over from that table, and D and trimming were inferred from the DNA. This sample has over 85,000 clones, with approximately 82% found just once. Source material: peripheral blood. The gene calls are TRBV7-2 and TRBJ1-4; D unclear. This receptor was identified in a man aged 60 to 69 with acute or convalescent COVID-19. The CDR3 loop is CASSTKKRPNEKLFF. CDR3 bases: TGTGCCAGCAGCACCAAAAAGAGGCCTAATGAAAAACTGTTTTTT.